These T cell receptor beta chains were read from a single sample in a study of OX40 agonist ivuxolimab in advanced cancers. Method: immunoSEQ multiplex PCR; TCRdb's copy keeps in-frame clones and lacks some. This sample has roughly 20,000 clones, with about nine tenths found just once. Source: CD4+ or CD8+ T cells sorted from blood, taken in a trial of the OX40 agonist ivuxolimab. All receptors come from an adult with an advanced solid tumor such as melanoma, head and neck, liver or kidney cancer. Each CDR3 is given with its conserved first and last residue. Each record gives: CDR3 DNA, CDR3 protein, V gene, clone size, D gene, J gene. A D gene is named only where the DNA matches it firmly. Size tells how often a clone was seen (once, few, many) or the class of an expanded clone, and some rows leave it out.

CDR3 DNA: TGTGCCAGTAGTATCCTTGGCACGACAGATACGCAGTATTTT
CDR3 protein: CASSILGTTDTQYF
V gene: TRBV19
clone size: .
D gene: .
J gene: TRBJ2-3

CDR3 DNA: TGTGCCAGTAGTGGGGGACGGAACTACAATGAGCAGTTCTTC
CDR3 protein: CASSGGRNYNEQFF
V gene: TRBV19
clone size: once
D gene: .
J gene: TRBJ2-1

CDR3 DNA: TGTGCCAGCAGCGTAGCGGGGGCCAACACCGGGGAGCTGTTTTTT
CDR3 protein: CASSVAGANTGELFF
V gene: TRBV9
clone size: .
D gene: .
J gene: TRBJ2-2

CDR3 DNA: TGTGCCAGCAGCGAACATCCAGGGGGCCCTAACACCGGGGAGCTGTTTTTT
CDR3 protein: CASSEHPGGPNTGELFF
V gene: TRBV9
clone size: .
D gene: TRBD1
J gene: TRBJ2-2

CDR3 DNA: TGTGCCAGCAGCCAAGACAGAGGGACCTACGAGCAGTACTTC
CDR3 protein: CASSQDRGTYEQYF
V gene: TRBV4-2
clone size: .
D gene: .
J gene: TRBJ2-7

CDR3 DNA: TGTGCCAGCAGCTTGAGACAGGGGGAATGGGTCTTGGGCTACACCTTC
CDR3 protein: CASSLRQGEWVLGYTF
V gene: TRBV5-4
clone size: .
D gene: TRBD1
J gene: TRBJ1-2

CDR3 DNA: TGTGCCAGCAGCAGGCGGGACTTCATCTACGAGCAGTACTTC
CDR3 protein: CASSRRDFIYEQYF
V gene: TRBV5-4
clone size: .
D gene: .
J gene: TRBJ2-7

CDR3 DNA: TGTGCCAGCAGCCAAGGTTGGGGATACAATGAGCAGTTCTTC
CDR3 protein: CASSQGWGYNEQFF
V gene: TRBV6-1
clone size: .
D gene: .
J gene: TRBJ2-1

CDR3 DNA: TGTGCCAGCAGCCCAAGGACAGTTAGCTCTGGAAACACCATATATTTT
CDR3 protein: CASSPRTVSSGNTIYF
V gene: TRBV7-8
clone size: .
D gene: .
J gene: TRBJ1-3

CDR3 DNA: TGTGCCAGCAGCTCATCATACGAGCAGTACTTC
CDR3 protein: CASSSSYEQYF
V gene: TRBV11-2
clone size: .
D gene: .
J gene: TRBJ2-7

CDR3 DNA: TGTGCCTGGAGTGTACGAGGCGGAAACATTCAGTACTTC
CDR3 protein: CAWSVRGGNIQYF
V gene: TRBV30
clone size: .
D gene: .
J gene: TRBJ2-4

CDR3 DNA: TGTGCCAGTGGGACAGGGGATTCCACCGGGGAGCTGTTTTTT
CDR3 protein: CASGTGDSTGELFF
V gene: TRBV19
clone size: .
D gene: TRBD1
J gene: TRBJ2-2

CDR3 DNA: TGTGCCAGCAGGCCAGACAGTGAAGCTTTCTTT
CDR3 protein: CASRPDSEAFF
V gene: TRBV9
clone size: .
D gene: .
J gene: TRBJ1-1

CDR3 DNA: TGTGCCAGCAGCGACAATACAGGGGCATCCTACAATGAGCAGTTCTTC
CDR3 protein: CASSDNTGASYNEQFF
V gene: TRBV7-9
clone size: .
D gene: TRBD1
J gene: TRBJ2-1

CDR3 DNA: TGTGCCAGCAGCGGTATGCGTGATACGCAGTATTTT
CDR3 protein: CASSGMRDTQYF
V gene: TRBV11-2
clone size: .
D gene: .
J gene: TRBJ2-3

CDR3 DNA: TGTGCCAGCTCACCACCACGGGACAGCAACGAGCAGTACTTC
CDR3 protein: CASSPPRDSNEQYF
V gene: TRBV18
clone size: .
D gene: TRBD1
J gene: TRBJ2-7

CDR3 DNA: TGTGCCAGCAGCCAAACCAAACAGGGCCACTATGGCTACACCTTC
CDR3 protein: CASSQTKQGHYGYTF
V gene: TRBV16
clone size: .
D gene: .
J gene: TRBJ1-2

CDR3 DNA: TGTGCCAGCAGCACCGTTCATGAGCAGTTCTTC
CDR3 protein: CASSTVHEQFF
V gene: TRBV7-9
clone size: .
D gene: .
J gene: TRBJ2-1

CDR3 DNA: TGTGCCAGCAGTCGACAGGGGAGCAATCAGCCCCAGCATTTT
CDR3 protein: CASSRQGSNQPQHF
V gene: TRBV27
clone size: .
D gene: TRBD1
J gene: TRBJ1-5

CDR3 DNA: TGTGCCAGCAGCTTGGGGGGCTTATACGAGCAGTACTTC
CDR3 protein: CASSLGGLYEQYF
V gene: TRBV5-6
clone size: .
D gene: .
J gene: TRBJ2-7

CDR3 DNA: TGTGCCAGTAGTATAGATCCCCCTGGACTAGTCCGCAATGAGCAGTTCTTC
CDR3 protein: CASSIDPPGLVRNEQFF
V gene: TRBV19
clone size: .
D gene: TRBD2
J gene: TRBJ2-1

CDR3 DNA: TGTGCCAGCAGAAGAGGGGAGGAAGCTTTCTTT
CDR3 protein: CASRRGEEAFF
V gene: TRBV28
clone size: .
D gene: .
J gene: TRBJ1-1

CDR3 DNA: TGTGCCAGCAGTGAAGATGACACGGGAGGGAACACCATATATTTT
CDR3 protein: CASSEDDTGGNTIYF
V gene: TRBV6-1
clone size: .
D gene: .
J gene: TRBJ1-3

CDR3 DNA: TGCGCCAGCAGCCCTACTAGCGGGGACTACGAGCAGTACTTC
CDR3 protein: CASSPTSGDYEQYF
V gene: TRBV4-3
clone size: .
D gene: TRBD2
J gene: TRBJ2-7

CDR3 DNA: TGTGCCAGCAGTATGTTGGGTCGGGGAGATACGCAGTATTTT
CDR3 protein: CASSMLGRGDTQYF
V gene: TRBV27
clone size: .
D gene: .
J gene: TRBJ2-3

CDR3 DNA: TGTGCCAGCAGCTTATCAACAGAGGCTTTCTTT
CDR3 protein: CASSLSTEAFF
V gene: TRBV13
clone size: .
D gene: .
J gene: TRBJ1-1

CDR3 DNA: TGTGCCAGTAGTATTTTGCTAGTCGGCACCGGGGAGCTGTTTTTT
CDR3 protein: CASSILLVGTGELFF
V gene: TRBV19
clone size: .
D gene: .
J gene: TRBJ2-2

CDR3 DNA: TGTGCCAGCAGTCCAGTTACTGGCTATGGCTACACCTTC
CDR3 protein: CASSPVTGYGYTF
V gene: TRBV27
clone size: .
D gene: .
J gene: TRBJ1-2

CDR3 DNA: TGTGCCAGCAGCTTGGAAACGACTAGCGAAGAGACCCAGTACTTC
CDR3 protein: CASSLETTSEETQYF
V gene: TRBV5-6
clone size: few
D gene: TRBD2
J gene: TRBJ2-5

CDR3 DNA: TGTGCCAGCAGCTTAGGTGGCAGGGTAAGCTACGAGCAGTACTTC
CDR3 protein: CASSLGGRVSYEQYF
V gene: TRBV7-9
clone size: once
D gene: .
J gene: TRBJ2-7

CDR3 DNA: TGTGCCAGTACAGGAGCCGGAAACACCATATATTTT
CDR3 protein: CASTGAGNTIYF
V gene: TRBV21-1
clone size: .
D gene: .
J gene: TRBJ1-3

CDR3 DNA: TGTGCCAGCAGCTTAGAGGAGGGTTGGAACACTGAAGCTTTCTTT
CDR3 protein: CASSLEEGWNTEAFF
V gene: TRBV11-2
clone size: .
D gene: .
J gene: TRBJ1-1

CDR3 DNA: TGTGCCAGCAGCTTAGCCCCCTTCGACAGGGATGAGACCCAGTACTTC
CDR3 protein: CASSLAPFDRDETQYF
V gene: TRBV7-9
clone size: .
D gene: TRBD1
J gene: TRBJ2-5

CDR3 DNA: TGCAGCGTTCTTACCGGACAGGGGAGAGACTACGAGCAGTACTTC
CDR3 protein: CSVLTGQGRDYEQYF
V gene: TRBV29-1
clone size: .
D gene: TRBD1
J gene: TRBJ2-7

CDR3 DNA: TGTGCCAGTAGTACGAACCAGAACACCGGGGAGCTGTTTTTT
CDR3 protein: CASSTNQNTGELFF
V gene: TRBV19
clone size: .
D gene: .
J gene: TRBJ2-2

CDR3 DNA: TGCGCCAGCAGCTTGCAACCACAGGGTAAAACCTACAATGAGCAGTTCTTC
CDR3 protein: CASSLQPQGKTYNEQFF
V gene: TRBV5-1
clone size: .
D gene: .
J gene: TRBJ2-1

CDR3 DNA: TGTGCCAGCAGCACGCGGACAGGGGTCTACGAGCAGTACTTC
CDR3 protein: CASSTRTGVYEQYF
V gene: TRBV13
clone size: .
D gene: TRBD1
J gene: TRBJ2-7